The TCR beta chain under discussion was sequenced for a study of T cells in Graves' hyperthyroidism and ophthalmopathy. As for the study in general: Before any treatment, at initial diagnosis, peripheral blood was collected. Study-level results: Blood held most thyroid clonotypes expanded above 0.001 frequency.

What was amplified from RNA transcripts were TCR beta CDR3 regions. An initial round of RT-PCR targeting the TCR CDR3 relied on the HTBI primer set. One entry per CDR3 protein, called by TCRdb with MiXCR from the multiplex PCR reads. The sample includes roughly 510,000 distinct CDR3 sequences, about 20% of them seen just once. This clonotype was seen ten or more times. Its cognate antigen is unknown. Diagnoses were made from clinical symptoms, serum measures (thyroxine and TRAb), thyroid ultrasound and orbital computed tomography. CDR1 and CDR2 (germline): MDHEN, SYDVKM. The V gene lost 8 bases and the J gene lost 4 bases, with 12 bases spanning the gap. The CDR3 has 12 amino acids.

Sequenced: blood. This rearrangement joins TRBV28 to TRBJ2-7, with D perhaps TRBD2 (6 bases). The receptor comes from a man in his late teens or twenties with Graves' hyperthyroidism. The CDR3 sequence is CASGGVWYEQYF. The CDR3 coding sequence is TGTGCCAGCGGAGGGGTTTGGTACGAGCAGTACTTC.